Sequencing of this T cell receptor (beta chain) was carried out in a study of blood T cell repertoires in COVID-19. Study-level information: T cells, B-cell-depleted T cells, or PBMCs supplied cDNA or gDNA.

Authors' processing steps: Amplification with reference gene primers provided the estimates of nucleated cell counts. The protocol was immunoSEQ multiplex PCR, while the TCRdb copy is restricted to in-frame clones and leaves out a portion. From that table come the V and J calls and clone size; the DNA was used to work out D and trimming. Among around 170,000 clones listed, about 80% were seen once. This clone was picked up a small number of times. The CDR3 has 15 amino acids. Germline assignment: CDR1 ENHRY and CDR2 SYGVKD. The ends lost 3 bases at V and 8 bases at J; junction bases unmatched: 9. This sequence joins TRBV10-3 and TRBJ1-4; TRBD1 agrees at 7 bases. The receptor comes from a man between 70 and 80 years old with active or convalescent COVID-19. The sample was peripheral blood. The CDR3 region has the DNA TGTGCCATCAGTGAAAACAGGGGACCCATGGAAAAACTGTTTTTT. This sequence encodes CAISENRGPMEKLFF.